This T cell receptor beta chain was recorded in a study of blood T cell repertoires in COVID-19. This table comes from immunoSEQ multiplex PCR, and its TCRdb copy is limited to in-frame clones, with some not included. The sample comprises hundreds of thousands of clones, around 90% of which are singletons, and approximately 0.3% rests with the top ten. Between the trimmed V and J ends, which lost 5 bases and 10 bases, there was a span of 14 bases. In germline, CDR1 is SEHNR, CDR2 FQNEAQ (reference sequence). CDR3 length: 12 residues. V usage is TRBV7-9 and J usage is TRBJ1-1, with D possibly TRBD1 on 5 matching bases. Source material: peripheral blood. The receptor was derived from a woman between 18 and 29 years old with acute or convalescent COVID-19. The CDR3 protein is CASSPLGGRAFF. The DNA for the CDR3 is TGTGCCAGCAGCCCCCTTGGGGGGAGAGCTTTCTTT.